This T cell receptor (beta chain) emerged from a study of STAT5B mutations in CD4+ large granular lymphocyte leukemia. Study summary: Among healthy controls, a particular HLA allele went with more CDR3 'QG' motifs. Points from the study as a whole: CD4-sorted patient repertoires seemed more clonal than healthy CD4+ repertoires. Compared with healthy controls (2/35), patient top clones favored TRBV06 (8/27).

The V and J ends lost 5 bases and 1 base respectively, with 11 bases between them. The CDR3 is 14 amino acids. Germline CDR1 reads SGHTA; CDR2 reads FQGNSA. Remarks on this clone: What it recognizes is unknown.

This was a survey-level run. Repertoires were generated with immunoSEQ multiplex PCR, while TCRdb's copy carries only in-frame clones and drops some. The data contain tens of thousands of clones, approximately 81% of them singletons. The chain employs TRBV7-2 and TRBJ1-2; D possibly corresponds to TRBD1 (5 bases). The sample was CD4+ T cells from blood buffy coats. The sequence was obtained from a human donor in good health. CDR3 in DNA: TGTGCCAGCAGCCGGGGGGGGAGTAACTATGGCTACACCTTC. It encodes CASSRGGSNYGYTF.